This record looks at one T cell receptor (beta chain) sequence and its context. The sample belongs to a study of blood T cell repertoires in COVID-19. Study summary: Nucleic acid was either cDNA or gDNA, and it came from T cells, B-cell-depleted T cells, or PBMCs.

Germline V gene data show CDR1 as SGDLS and CDR2 as YYNGEE. The CDR3 loop spans 15 amino acids. V dropped 0 bases and J dropped 4; count of bases not matched to a gene: 3. Per the original data handling: Amplified reference gene primers provided the basis for estimating nucleated cell counts. Profiling relied on immunoSEQ multiplex PCR, and the TCRdb table lists in-frame clones only, not all of them. V, J and clone size were drawn from that table, and D and trimming were deduced from the DNA. The profile covers hundreds of thousands of clones, with 75% to 85% appearing a single time and around 1.3% taken by the ten largest.

The chain has TRBV9 and TRBJ2-2, with 7 bases that match TRBD2. The origin of this receptor is a woman in her twenties or thirties with COVID-19, enrolled during active disease. Material for sequencing was peripheral blood. The CDR3 spells CASSVDGGITGELFF. The CDR3 bases are TGTGCCAGCAGCGTAGACGGGGGGATCACCGGGGAGCTGTTTTTT.